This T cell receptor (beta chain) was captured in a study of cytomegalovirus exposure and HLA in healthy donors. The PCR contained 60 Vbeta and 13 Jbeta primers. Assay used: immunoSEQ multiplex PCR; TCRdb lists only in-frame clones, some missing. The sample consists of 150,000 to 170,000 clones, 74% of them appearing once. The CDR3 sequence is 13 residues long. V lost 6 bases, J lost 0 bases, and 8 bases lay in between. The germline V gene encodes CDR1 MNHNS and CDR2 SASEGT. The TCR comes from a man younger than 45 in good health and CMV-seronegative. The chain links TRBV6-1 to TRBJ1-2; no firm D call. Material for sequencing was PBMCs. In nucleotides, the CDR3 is TGTGCCAGCAGGACTAGAGCTAACTATGGCTACACCTTC. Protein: CASRTRANYGYTF.